The source of this T cell receptor beta chain is a study of blood T cell repertoires in COVID-19. Looking at the study overall: COVID-19 samples, acute and convalescent, were from the United States, Italy and Spain. Nucleic acid was either cDNA or gDNA, and it came from T cells, B-cell-depleted T cells, or PBMCs.

Trimming stripped 2 bases from V and 4 bases from J, with 12 bases between. CDR1 and CDR2 from the germline V gene are LNHDA and SQIVND (reference sequence). CDR3 length: 15 amino acids. Assay used: immunoSEQ multiplex PCR; TCRdb lists only in-frame clones, some missing. The sample consists of about 260,000 clones, around 90% of them appearing once. Sequencing was performed on peripheral blood. The rearrangement joins TRBV19 to TRBJ2-1, with a possible D match to TRBD2 (6 bases). This receptor was identified in a woman aged 35 to 49 with acute or convalescent COVID-19. CDR3 sequence reads: CASSIIGGEYNEQFF. CDR3 sequence (DNA): TGTGCCAGTAGTATAATCGGCGGGGAGTACAATGAGCAGTTCTTC.